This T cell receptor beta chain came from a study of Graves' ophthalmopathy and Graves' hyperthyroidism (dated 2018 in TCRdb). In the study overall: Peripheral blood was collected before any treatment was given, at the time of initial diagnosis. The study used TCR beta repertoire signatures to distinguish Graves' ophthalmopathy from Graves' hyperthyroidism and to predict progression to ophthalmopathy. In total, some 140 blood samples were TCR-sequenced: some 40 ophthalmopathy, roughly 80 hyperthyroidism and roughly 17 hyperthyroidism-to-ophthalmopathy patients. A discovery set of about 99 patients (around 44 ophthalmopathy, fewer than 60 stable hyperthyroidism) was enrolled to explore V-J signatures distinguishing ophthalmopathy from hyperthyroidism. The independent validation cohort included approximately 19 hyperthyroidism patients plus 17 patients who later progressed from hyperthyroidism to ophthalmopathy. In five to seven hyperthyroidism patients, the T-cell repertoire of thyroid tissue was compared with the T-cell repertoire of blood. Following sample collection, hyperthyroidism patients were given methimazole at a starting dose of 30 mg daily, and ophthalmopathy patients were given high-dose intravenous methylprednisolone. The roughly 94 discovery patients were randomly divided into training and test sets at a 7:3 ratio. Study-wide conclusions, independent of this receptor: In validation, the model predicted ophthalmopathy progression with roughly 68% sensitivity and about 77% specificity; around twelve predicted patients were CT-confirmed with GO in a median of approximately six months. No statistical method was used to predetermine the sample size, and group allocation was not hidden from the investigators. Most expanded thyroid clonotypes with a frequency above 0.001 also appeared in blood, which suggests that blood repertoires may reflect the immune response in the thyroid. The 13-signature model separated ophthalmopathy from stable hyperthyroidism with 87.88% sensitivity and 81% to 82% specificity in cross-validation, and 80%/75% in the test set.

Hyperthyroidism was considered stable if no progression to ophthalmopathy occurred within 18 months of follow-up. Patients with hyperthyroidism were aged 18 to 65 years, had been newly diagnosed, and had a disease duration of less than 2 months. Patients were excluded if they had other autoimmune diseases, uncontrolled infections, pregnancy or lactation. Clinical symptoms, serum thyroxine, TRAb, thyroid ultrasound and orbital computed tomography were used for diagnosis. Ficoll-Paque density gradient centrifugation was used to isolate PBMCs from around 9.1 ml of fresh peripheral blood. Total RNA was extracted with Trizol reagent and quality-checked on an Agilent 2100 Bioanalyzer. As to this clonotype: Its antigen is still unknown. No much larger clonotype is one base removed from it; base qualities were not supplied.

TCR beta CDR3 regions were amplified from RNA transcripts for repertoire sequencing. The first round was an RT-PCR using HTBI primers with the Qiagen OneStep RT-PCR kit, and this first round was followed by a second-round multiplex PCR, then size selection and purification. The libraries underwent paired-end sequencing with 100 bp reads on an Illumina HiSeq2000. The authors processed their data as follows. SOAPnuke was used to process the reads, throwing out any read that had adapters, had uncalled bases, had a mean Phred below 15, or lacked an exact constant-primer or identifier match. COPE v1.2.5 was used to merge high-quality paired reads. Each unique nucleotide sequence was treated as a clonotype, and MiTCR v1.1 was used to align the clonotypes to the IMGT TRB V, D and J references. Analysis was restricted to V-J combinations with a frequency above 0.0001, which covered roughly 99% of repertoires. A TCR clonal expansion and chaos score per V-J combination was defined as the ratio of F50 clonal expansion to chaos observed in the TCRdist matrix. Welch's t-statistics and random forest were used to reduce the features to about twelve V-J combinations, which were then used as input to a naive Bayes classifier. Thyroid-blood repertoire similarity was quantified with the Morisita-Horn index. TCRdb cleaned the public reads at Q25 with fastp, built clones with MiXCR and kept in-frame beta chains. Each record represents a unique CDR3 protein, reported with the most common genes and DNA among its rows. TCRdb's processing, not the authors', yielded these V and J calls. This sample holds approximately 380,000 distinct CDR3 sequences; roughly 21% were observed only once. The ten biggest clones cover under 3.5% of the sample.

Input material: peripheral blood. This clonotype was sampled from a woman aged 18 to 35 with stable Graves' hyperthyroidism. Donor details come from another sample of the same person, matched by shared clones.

The bases read TGTGCCAGCATAATACGCCCGGGTAATTCACCCCTCCACTTT. It encodes CASIIRPGNSPLHF. This chain joins TRBV28 to TRBJ1-6, with no confidently assigned D gene. Trimming takes 7 bases from V and 6 bases from J, and the germline ends sit 13 bases apart. As encoded in the germline V gene, CDR1 is MDHEN while CDR2 is SYDVKM. The CDR3 holds 14 amino acids from the cysteine to the phenylalanine. The kept DNA is CDR3 alone, 42 bases in frame from the first base.